What follows is one TCR beta chain and its context. What this receptor recognizes is not known. No clone much larger than this one lies a single base away; base qualities are absent. The library was built by means of the immunoSEQ multiplex PCR assay. The original pipeline was this. To diagnose cytomegalovirus status from the catalog of TCR beta chain sequences, a statistical classification framework was built. TCRdb took this table from immuneACCESS and kept in-frame rearrangements with V and J called. Such tables lack part of the clones; where checked against another copy, unresolved V genes explain under half of the gap, and the rest is unexplained. That table is the source of V, J and clone size, and D and trimming were worked out from the DNA. The sample contains approximately 280,000 clones, about 86% of them found a single time. Jointly, the top ten make up around 1% of the sample. Ends trimmed: V by 2 bases, J by 1 base; bases unmatched to a gene: 5. Taken from cysteine to phenylalanine, the CDR3 has 16 residues. Only the CDR3 DNA stays, 48 bases, in frame from base 1. The germline V gene provides CDR1 MNHEY and CDR2 SVGAGI.

This entry belongs to a study of cytomegalovirus exposure and HLA in healthy donors (dated by TCRdb to 2016 to 2017). At the level of the whole study: According to a later analysis, one platform produced both the 120 validation repertoires and the 700 or so repertoires of the first cohort. The study aimed to test whether cataloging public T cell receptors could reveal signatures of past pathogen exposure. To predict cytomegalovirus infection status, the study combined high-throughput TCR immunosequencing, statistical association of individual TCRs with disease status, and machine learning. In addition to the first cohort of 666 subjects, a separate validation cohort of approximately 130 different subjects was used.

The donors were included in the validation cohort of over a hundred subjects, a group kept apart from the roughly 700-subject first cohort. Overall results and qualifications from the work: Subsequent analysis determined that TCRs grouped into clusters in the first cohort also showed a tendency toward co-occurrence across the approximately 120 validation repertoires, and 85% to 95% of cluster scores exceeded 0. A few of the identified cytomegalovirus-associated TCR beta chains were confirmed in vitro to be specific for cytomegalovirus antigens. A later analysis had no HLA typing for the validation cohort, so co-occurrence there was scored across all 110 or so repertoires. In the study, some 180 TCR beta chains were listed as associated with cytomegalovirus. The classifier was reported to diagnose cytomegalovirus status with high specificity and sensitivity in both the original and validation cohorts. The authors suggested that the approach could potentially be generalized to other disease states and immunological phenotypes. Across donors, most TCR sequences were observed very rarely, whereas some public TCRs were present in many individuals.

Sequences were obtained from PBMCs. Here the chain combines TRBV6-5 and TRBJ1-3; 7 central bases correspond to TRBD1. The TCR sequence derives from a young woman in good health and CMV-seronegative. The DNA sequence reads TGTGCCAGCAGTTACACAGGGGTTACATCTGGAAACACCATATATTTT. Its product reads: CASSYTGVTSGNTIYF.